Following are 22 T cell receptor beta chains from one sample sequenced in a study of cytomegalovirus exposure and HLA in healthy donors. The protocol was immunoSEQ multiplex PCR, while the TCRdb copy is restricted to in-frame clones and leaves out a portion. There are tens of thousands of clones in the sample; about four fifths occur only once, and about 12% lies in the top ten. Sequenced material: PBMCs. These receptors came from a young woman in good health and CMV-seropositive.

The rearrangement joins TRBV19 to TRBJ1-2; 11 nucleotides match TRBD1. The V gene end was trimmed by 5 bases and the J gene end by 8 bases; junction bases not matched to a gene: 7. CDR1 and CDR2 from the germline V gene are LNHDA and SQIVND (reference sequence). This CDR3 has 14 amino acids. The CDR3 here is CASSEDRGLQGYTF. Written as DNA, the CDR3 is TGTGCCAGTAGTGAGGACAGGGGGCTGCAGGGCTACACCTTC.

The chain links TRBV4-3 to TRBJ1-6; 7 bases match TRBD1. Germline CDR1 LGHNA, CDR2 YSLEER. The trim removed 4 bases at V and 0 bases at J, leaving 3 bases unmatched. The CDR3 runs 16 residues. The CDR3 loop is CASSPRQGSYNSPLHF. DNA of the CDR3: TGCGCCAGCAGCCCCCGACAGGGCTCCTATAATTCACCCCTCCACTTT.

The chain recombines TRBV7-9 with TRBJ2-7; no definite D call. This CDR3 has 13 residues. CDR1 is SEHNR, CDR2 FQNEAQ, per germline (reference sequence). Trimming took off 1 base at V and 3 bases at J, with 7 bases between the two ends. CDR3 nucleotides: TGTGCCAGCAGCTTAGACAGCCGCTACGAGCAGTACTTC. Translated, it gives CASSLDSRYEQYF.

Worth noting for this clone: The junction and the germline gene differ at one end; a read error may be behind it. V and J are TRBV7-2 and TRBJ2-7; the match to TRBD2 covers 10 bases. The CDR3 runs to 15 residues. Germline CDR1 is SGHTA and CDR2 is FQGNSA. The CDR3: CASSSTSGASSEQYF. CDR3 nucleotide sequence: TGTGCCAGCAGCTCTACTAGCGGGGCCTCCTCCGAGCAGTACTTC.

V is TRBV6-5 and J is TRBJ2-7; D is perhaps TRBD1 (5 bases). The CDR3 has 14 residues. With 6 bases removed from V and 2 bases from J, the gap between germline ends came to 14 bases. Germline CDR1 is MNHEY and CDR2 is SVGAGI. CDR3 region: CASSPTQGTYEQYF. In DNA, the CDR3 is TGTGCCAGCAGCCCAACCCAGGGTACCTACGAGCAGTACTTC.

The table lists this clone with a few counts. The chain recombines TRBV6-5 with TRBJ1-5; 10 nucleotides line up with TRBD1. CDR1 MNHEY and CDR2 SVGAGI come from the germline V gene. CDR3 length: 13 residues. V gave up 6 bases and J gave up 7 bases; unmatched junction bases: 3. The CDR3 region has the DNA TGTGCCAGCAGCCGGACAGGGGGGCAGCCCCAGCATTTT. Amino acid sequence: CASSRTGGQPQHF.

This clone is a singleton in its sample. The chain couples TRBV28 to TRBJ1-2, with TRBD1 matching over 9 bases. The CDR3 sequence is 13 residues long. Germline CDR1 reads MDHEN; CDR2 reads SYDVKM. V was clipped by 4 bases and J by 4 bases; unmatched bases: 1. CDR3 amino acids: CASSWGQGYGYTF. The CDR3 DNA sequence: TGTGCCAGCAGTTGGGGACAGGGCTATGGCTACACCTTC.

The gene calls are TRBV10-1 and TRBJ1-1; 7 bases map to TRBD1. V was clipped by 8 bases and J by 5 bases; unmatched bases: 8. Germline CDR1 is WNHNN and CDR2 is SYGVQD (reference sequence). The CDR3 extends over 13 amino acids. CDR3 in DNA: TGCGCCAGCCAGGAAGGGGGCAATACTGAAGCTTTCTTT. It specifies CASQEGGNTEAFF.

J is TRBJ1-5 and V is TRBV28; D gene unclear. This CDR3 has 11 residues. Germline lookup yields CDR1 MDHEN and CDR2 SYDVKM. Trimming stripped 3 bases from V and 6 bases from J, with 3 bases between. The CDR3 DNA follows: TGTGCCAGCAGTTTCGGTCAGCCCCAGCATTTT. This translates into CASSFGQPQHF.

The chain is built from TRBV6-5 and TRBJ2-5; 10 bases match TRBD1. The CDR3 sequence is 15 residues long. Germline V gene sequence: CDR1 MNHEY, CDR2 SVGAGI. Trimming took 2 bases from V and 4 from J; bases not matched to a gene: 4. DNA of the CDR3: TGTGCCAGCAGTTACCAGACAGGGGGCGGAGAGACCCAGTACTTC. Translating gives CASSYQTGGGETQYF.

V and J are TRBV4-3 and TRBJ2-7, with 9 nucleotides matching TRBD1. This CDR3 is 15 amino acids long. Losses at the gene ends were 0 bases for V and 2 bases for J; bases not matched to a gene: 2. Germline V gene sequence: CDR1 LGHNA, CDR2 YSLEER. DNA for the CDR3: TGCGCCAGCAGCCAAGATTACAGGGGGCCCTACGAGCAGTACTTC. This codes for CASSQDYRGPYEQYF.

The chain uses TRBV7-9 and TRBJ2-3; 7 nucleotides agree with TRBD1. Germline CDR1 and CDR2: SEHNR and FQNEAQ (reference sequence). J lost 7 bases, V lost 5 bases, and 15 bases had no gene match. This CDR3 is built from 16 residues. The CDR3 DNA reads TGTGCCAGCAGCCCCCCCGGGCAGGGGGAGACCTATACGCAGTATTTT. As protein: CASSPPGQGETYTQYF. Drawing the rest from reference TRBV7-9 and TRBJ2-3, the complete variable domain is DTGVSQNPRHKITKRGQNVTFRCDPISEHNRLYWYRQTLGQGPEFLTYFQNEAQLEKSRLLSDRFSAERPKGSFSTLEIQRTEQGDSAMYLCASSPPGQGETYTQYFGPGTRLTVL.

The V and J genes are TRBV7-2 and TRBJ1-3, with D possibly matching TRBD1 (5 bases). The CDR3 contains 17 residues. Trimming pared 1 base from V and 0 bases from J, leaving 13 bases between. The germline gives CDR1 SGHTA, CDR2 FQGNSA. This chain's CDR3 is CASSLVPAGGSGNTIYF. The CDR3 DNA sequence: TGTGCCAGCAGCTTAGTTCCGGCGGGGGGCTCTGGAAACACCATATATTTT.

V and J are TRBV5-1 and TRBJ2-5; TRBD1 agrees at 8 bases. With 3 bases clipped from V and 4 bases from J, the junction kept 11 bases outside the gene matches. The CDR3 covers 16 residues. CDR1 SGHRS and CDR2 YFSETQ come from the germline V gene. CDR3 loop: CASSCRTGPWVETQYF. In DNA, the CDR3 is TGCGCCAGCAGCTGTCGGACAGGGCCTTGGGTAGAGACCCAGTACTTC.

The rearrangement joins TRBV5-1 to TRBJ2-3; 9 nucleotides align to TRBD2. J gave up 2 bases and V 4 bases, and 5 bases lay outside the gene matches. The V gene's germline CDR1 is SGHRS and CDR2 YFSETQ. The length of the CDR3 is 15 residues. In nucleotides, the CDR3 is TGCGCCAGCAGCCTGCAGCGGGGGGTCACAGATACGCAGTATTTT. Amino acids: CASSLQRGVTDTQYF.

The chain recombines TRBV28 with TRBJ1-1, with D maybe TRBD1 (5 bases). Germline lookup yields CDR1 MDHEN and CDR2 SYDVKM. V was cut by 8 bases and J by 0 bases, with 13 bases left in between. This CDR3 contains 14 residues. This CDR3 is CASVSREMNTEAFF. CDR3 coding DNA: TGTGCCAGCGTATCCAGGGAAATGAACACTGAAGCTTTCTTT.

The chain combines TRBV5-1 with TRBJ2-1; 8 bases match TRBD1. The CDR3 has 14 amino acids. Germline CDR1 and CDR2: SGHRS and YFSETQ. V lost 2 bases and J lost 5; bases outside the gene matches: 3. CDR3 DNA sequence: TGCGCCAGCAGCTTCCAGGGGGCAAACAATGAGCAGTTCTTC. Translating gives CASSFQGANNEQFF.

The CDR3 nucleotides are TGTGCCAGCAGCCCGAGGGGGCCCTCATACAATGAGCAGTTCTTC. Its translation: CASSPRGPSYNEQFF. V gene TRBV7-2 combines with J gene TRBJ2-1, with 7 bases matching TRBD1. This CDR3 comprises 15 residues. Germline V gives CDR1 SGHTA, CDR2 FQGNSA. The V segment lost 5 bases and the J segment 4 bases; nucleotides outside the gene matches: 8.

This clone appeared once. The V call is TRBV7-9, the J call TRBJ1-1, with 9 bases that match TRBD1. Trimming at V came to 5 bases and at J to 4 bases, leaving 5 bases not matched to a gene. The length of the CDR3 is 14 residues. Germline V CDR1 and CDR2: SEHNR, FQNEAQ (reference sequence). The CDR3 is CASSLRQGVTEAFF. In DNA form, the CDR3 reads TGTGCCAGCAGCCTACGACAGGGGGTCACTGAAGCTTTCTTT. Using reference TRBV7-9 and TRBJ1-1 for the parts outside the CDR3, the full variable domain is DTGVSQNPRHKITKRGQNVTFRCDPISEHNRLYWYRQTLGQGPEFLTYFQNEAQLEKSRLLSDRFSAERPKGSFSTLEIQRTEQGDSAMYLCASSLRQGVTEAFFGQGTRLTVV.

The V call is TRBV18, the J call TRBJ2-7, with 10 bases lining up with TRBD1. Germline V gene data show CDR1 as KGHSH and CDR2 as LQKENI. Trimming took 0 bases from V and 4 from J; bases not matched to a gene: 3. This CDR3 is built from 15 residues. CDR3 amino acids: CASSPPGQGPYEQYF. CDR3 nucleotides: TGTGCCAGCTCACCACCGGGACAGGGGCCTTACGAGCAGTACTTC.

This clone was seen more than once but under ten times. V gene TRBV18 combines with J gene TRBJ1-1; 7 bases line up with TRBD1. This CDR3 has 14 amino acids. Germline V gene data show CDR1 as KGHSH and CDR2 as LQKENI. Trimming cost V 4 bases and J 0 bases; bases outside gene matches: 2. CDR3 residues: CASSQDRVNTEAFF. The CDR3, as DNA: TGTGCCAGCTCACAAGACAGGGTGAACACTGAAGCTTTCTTT.

This clone was seen only once. This rearrangement joins TRBV4-1 to TRBJ2-7; tentative D call: TRBD2 (5 bases). The CDR3 spans 16 residues. Trimming left V 0 bases short and J 3 bases short, with 15 bases between. Germline assignment: CDR1 MGHRA and CDR2 YSYEKL. The CDR3 is CASSQDQTSWNYEQYF. CDR3 bases: TGCGCCAGCAGCCAAGATCAAACTAGTTGGAACTACGAGCAGTACTTC.